Listed below are T cell receptor beta chains from one sample, sequenced in a study of HIV-infected patients and healthy controls. TCRdb analysed the 5' RACE reads with MiXCR anew, one entry per CDR3 protein. Of approximately 7,600 distinct CDR3 sequences in the sample, approximately 9.1% were seen once. The sample consisted of blood, taken before antiretroviral therapy. Receptors originate from an adult with HIV infection. CDR3s include the opening cysteine and the closing phenylalanine or tryptophan. Each record gives: V gene, clone size, J gene, D gene, CDR3 protein, CDR3 DNA. D genes are given only for firm matches. Clone size is shown for a subset of rows, as once, few, many or a class of expanded clone.

TRBV5-1	many	TRBJ1-4	.	CASSPGGGPREKLFF	TGCGCCAGCAGCCCCGGGGGGGGGCCGCGCGAAAAACTGTTTTTT
TRBV6-1	many	TRBJ2-3	.	CASSDRGADTQYF	TGTGCCAGCAGTGACAGGGGGGCAGATACGCAGTATTTT
TRBV11-2	medium-sized	TRBJ1-4	TRBD1	CASSSRDSFNEKLFF	TGTGCCAGCAGCTCCCGGGACAGCTTTAATGAAAAACTGTTTTTT
TRBV4-1	many	TRBJ1-6	.	CASSPRIPGKSSYNSPLHF	TGCGCCAGCAGCCCTCGCATCCCTGGGAAGAGCTCCTATAATTCACCCCTCCACTTT
TRBV4-1	many	TRBJ1-5	.	CASSQDQGYNQPQHF	TGCGCCAGCAGCCAAGATCAGGGTTACAATCAGCCCCAGCATTTT
TRBV5-1	many	TRBJ2-5	TRBD2	CASSLALAGAQETQYF	TGCGCCAGCAGCTTGGCCCTAGCGGGAGCCCAGGAGACCCAGTACTTC
TRBV7-8	many	TRBJ2-6	TRBD1	CASSLGTGSGANVLTF	TGTGCCAGCAGCTTGGGGACAGGCTCTGGGGCCAACGTCCTGACTTTC
TRBV5-4	many	TRBJ2-4	TRBD2	CASSLGSGTGAKNIQYF	TGTGCCAGCAGCTTGGGAAGCGGGACGGGAGCCAAAAACATTCAGTACTTC
TRBV27	many	TRBJ2-3	.	CASSLRTGTDTQYF	TGTGCCAGCAGTCTCCGGACAGGCACAGATACGCAGTATTTT
TRBV7-9	.	TRBJ2-7	.	CASSFDYRYEQYF	TGTGCCAGCAGCTTCGACTACCGCTACGAGCAGTACTTC
TRBV7-9	many	TRBJ1-2	TRBD1	CASSLETGGAYGYTF	TGTGCCAGCAGCTTAGAAACAGGGGGCGCATATGGCTACACCTTC
TRBV6-2/TRBV6-3	many	TRBJ2-1	TRBD2	CASSGGLARYNEQFF	TGTGCCAGCAGTGGAGGACTAGCCAGGTACAATGAGCAGTTCTTC
TRBV7-9	many	TRBJ2-3	TRBD2	CASSPLAGVADTQYF	TGTGCCAGCAGCCCACTAGCGGGAGTTGCAGATACGCAGTATTTT
TRBV27	many	TRBJ1-5	.	CASSLRSEGQPQHF	TGTGCCAGCAGTTTAAGGTCAGAGGGTCAGCCCCAGCATTTT
TRBV29-1	many	TRBJ2-3	TRBD1	CSAPTRGLGDTQYF	TGCAGCGCCCCCACCAGGGGGTTAGGAGATACGCAGTATTTT
TRBV27	many	TRBJ2-7	.	CASSFVVATEQYF	TGTGCCAGCAGTTTTGTAGTTGCGACCGAGCAGTACTTC
TRBV10-3	many	TRBJ1-2	.	CAISESAPLGTGGYGYTF	TGTGCCATCAGTGAGTCGGCCCCCCTCGGTACAGGCGGCTATGGCTACACCTTC